This entry lists 14 T cell receptor beta chains sequenced from one sample in a study of metastatic and nonmetastatic thyroid tumors. TCRdb re-called the PCR reads through MiXCR. The sample holds 9,500 to 14,000 clones, roughly 27% seen once. None of the patients had undergone any treatment ahead of thyroid surgery. The specimen sequenced was adjacent normal tissue. The receptors originated from a male donor with papillary thyroid cancer or a benign thyroid nodule (not recorded which). Some clones in this sample may be carry-over from other donors' samples.

At least ten counts were recorded for this clone. The chain combines TRBV3-1 with TRBJ2-1, with D unresolved. V lost 0 bases and J lost 9, with 6 bases in between. The V gene's germline CDR1 is LGHDT and CDR2 YNNKEL (reference sequence). This CDR3 comprises 12 residues. This CDR3 reads CASSQDFTEQFF. DNA for the CDR3: TGTGCCAGCAGCCAAGACTTTACTGAGCAGTTCTTC.

This clone was detected only once. This rearrangement joins TRBV11-1 to TRBJ2-1, with D possibly matching TRBD1 (7 bases). Per the germline V gene, CDR1 is SGHAT and CDR2 is FQDESV (reference sequence). This CDR3 is built from 15 residues. Between the trimmed V and J ends, which lost 2 bases and 0 bases, there was a span of 8 bases. Written as DNA, the CDR3 is TGTGCCAGCAGCTTACAGGGGGGCTCCTACAATGAGCAGTTCTTC. Amino acids: CASSLQGGSYNEQFF.

This clone was seen a few times. The chain combines TRBV7-3 with TRBJ2-3, with 11 bases identical to TRBD2. Germline V lookup: CDR1 SGHTA, CDR2 FQGTGA. The junction had 7 bases not matched to a gene; V was cut back by 1 base and J by 4 bases. CDR3 length: 17 amino acids. CDR3 bases: TGTGCCAGCAGCTTAAAACTAGCGGGAGATGGCGCAGATACGCAGTATTTT. Translation: CASSLKLAGDGADTQYF.

The chain joins TRBV11-2 to TRBJ1-1, with TRBD1 identical over 8 bases. This CDR3 comprises 17 residues. Trimming at V came to 4 bases and at J to 0 bases, leaving 10 bases not matched to a gene. The germline gives CDR1 SGHAT, CDR2 FQNNGV. The DNA for the CDR3 is TGTGCCAGCAGCTCCCGGGACAGGAGGGGCATGAACACTGAAGCTTTCTTT. Translated, it gives CASSSRDRRGMNTEAFF.

This chain links TRBV5-1 with TRBJ2-1; the D is unclear. Deletions cut 5 bases from V and 0 bases from J, with 9 bases between. Germline V gene sequence: CDR1 SGHRS, CDR2 YFSETQ. The CDR3 runs 14 residues. The CDR3 DNA reads TGCGCCAGCAGTCAGTCGACCTCCTACAATGAGCAGTTCTTC. Amino acid sequence: CASSQSTSYNEQFF. The variable domain in full, completed from reference TRBV5-1 and TRBJ2-1, reads KAGVTQTPRYLIKTRGQQVTLSCSPISGHRSVSWYQQTPGQGLQFLFEYFSETQRNKGNFPGRFSGRQFSNSRSEMNVSTLELGDSALYLCASSQSTSYNEQFFGPGTRLTVL.

This clone is medium-sized by share. Other DNA variants within this sample encode the same CDR3. The chain links TRBV25-1 to TRBJ2-1; D may correspond to TRBD1 or TRBD2 (6 bases each). Germline-derived CDR1 and CDR2 are MGHDK and SYGVNS. V gave up 5 bases and J gave up 3 bases, with 8 bases separating them. The CDR3 extends over 13 amino acids. The CDR3 DNA reads TGTGCCAGCAGTAAGGGGGGCTACAATGAGCAGTTCTTC. Translating it yields CASSKGGYNEQFF.

In this sample, this clone is medium-sized. The V and J genes are TRBV2 and TRBJ2-7, with 9 nucleotides matching TRBD2. The CDR3 has 13 amino acids. Germline lookup yields CDR1 SNHLY and CDR2 FYNNEI. V gave up 8 bases and J gave up 3 bases; unmatched junction bases: 5. The CDR3 here is CASLIAGDYEQYF. CDR3 coding DNA: TGTGCCAGCCTTATAGCGGGAGACTACGAGCAGTACTTC.

The chain employs TRBV6-1 and TRBJ2-1, with 7 nucleotides matching TRBD2. Germline V gene sequence: CDR1 MNHNS, CDR2 SASEGT. The ends lost 4 bases at V and 5 bases at J; junction bases unmatched: 5. The CDR3 consists of 14 residues. CDR3 residues: CASSGASGHNEQFF. The CDR3 DNA is TGTGCCAGCAGTGGGGCTAGCGGACACAATGAGCAGTTCTTC.

This clone was counted only a few times. The sample contains more than one DNA sequence encoding this CDR3. The J gene is TRBJ2-2, the V gene TRBV12-3 or TRBV12-4, with 7 bases aligning to TRBD1. Trimming removed 2 bases from V and 4 bases from J; junction bases left unmatched: 7. The CDR3 runs 16 residues. The CDR3 sequence: CASSLRAGGRTGELFF. CDR3 in DNA: TGTGCCAGCAGTTTAAGGGCAGGGGGTCGCACCGGGGAGCTGTTTTTT.

The sample holds a few counts of this clone. Since no conserved phenylalanine or tryptophan closes the CDR3, a read error is the likely cause. It is unclear where the CDR3 begins or ends on the DNA, so no DNA is shown, and the CDR3 is as TCRdb lists it. The CDR3 spells CASSTGNQETQNS. The chain is built from TRBV12-3 or TRBV12-4 and TRBJ2-5. The length of the CDR3 is 13 amino acids, counting both ends.

V usage is TRBV11-2 and J usage is TRBJ1-4, with D perhaps TRBD1 (6 bases). Germline V gives CDR1 SGHAT, CDR2 FQNNGV. The ends were cut back, 2 bases at V and 6 bases at J, with 13 bases in the middle. CDR3 length: 15 residues. The CDR3 region is CASSLWGAGYEKLFF. Written as DNA, the CDR3 is TGTGCCAGCAGCTTATGGGGGGCAGGTTATGAAAAACTGTTTTTT.

A few counts support this clone. The V gene is TRBV6-6, the J gene TRBJ1-2, with a weak D call TRBD1 (5 bases). CDR3 length: 15 amino acids. The germline V gene encodes CDR1 MNHNY and CDR2 SVGAGI (reference sequence). V was shortened by 2 bases and J by 8 bases, with 18 bases between the two germline ends. CDR3 in amino acids: CASSYQTLGGRGYTF. The CDR3 bases are TGTGCCAGCAGTTACCAAACGCTTGGGGGGAGAGGCTACACCTTC.

The chain joins TRBV18 to TRBJ1-6; D unresolved. CDR1 and CDR2 from the germline V gene are KGHSH and LQKENI. The CDR3 loop spans 14 amino acids. The V and J ends lost 3 bases and 7 bases respectively, with 10 bases between them. CDR3 coding DNA: TGTGCCAGCTCACCGGCCAGCGGAAATTCACCCCTCCACTTT. Its translation: CASSPASGNSPLHF.

The V call is TRBV2, the J call TRBJ2-7; D is possibly TRBD2 (7 bases). Germline CDR1 is SNHLY and CDR2 is FYNNEI. Trimming took 5 bases from V and 2 from J, leaving 13 bases between them. The CDR3 spans 14 residues. CDR3 region: CASSRGGYTYEQYF. The CDR3 DNA reads TGTGCCAGCAGTAGGGGGGGTTATACCTACGAGCAGTACTTC.